This entry lists 9 T cell receptor beta chains sequenced from one sample in a study of blood T cell repertoires in COVID-19. Some clones are missing from TCRdb's copy, which holds only in-frame ones; the method was immunoSEQ multiplex PCR. The sample shows around 250,000 clones, about 86% of them seen only once. Sequenced material: peripheral blood. These receptors all come from a man in his 60s with acute or convalescent COVID-19.

V is TRBV11-3 and J is TRBJ1-4, with D tentatively TRBD1 (6 bases). V was shortened by 4 bases and J by 5 bases, with 17 bases between the two germline ends. There are 16 residues in the CDR3. CDR1 is SGHNT and CDR2 is YENEEA in the germline V gene. Written as DNA, the CDR3 is TGTGCCAGCAGCTACCGTGGTTGGGGGCCGAATGAAAAACTGTTTTTT. Its translation: CASSYRGWGPNEKLFF. Drawing the rest from reference TRBV11-3 and TRBJ1-4, the complete variable domain is EAGVVQSPRYKIIEKKQPVAFWCNPISGHNTLYWYLQNLGQGPELLIRYENEEAVDDSQLPKDRFSAERLKGVDSTLKIQPAELGDSAVYLCASSYRGWGPNEKLFFGSGTQLSVL.

This rearrangement joins TRBV2 to TRBJ1-1; D unresolved. The CDR3 extends over 15 amino acids. Germline V CDR1 and CDR2: SNHLY, FYNNEI. Trimming removed 0 bases at V and 0 bases at J, with 8 bases between. CDR3 DNA: TGTGCCAGCAGTGAAGCAGTGAGGGTGAACACTGAAGCTTTCTTT. Amino acid sequence: CASSEAVRVNTEAFF.

The gene calls are TRBV19 and TRBJ2-7; 7 bases map to TRBD2. Per the germline V gene, CDR1 is LNHDA and CDR2 is SQIVND (reference sequence). The CDR3 runs to 14 residues. The V gene end was trimmed by 4 bases and the J gene end by 2 bases; junction bases not matched to a gene: 5. This CDR3 is CASSKSGTTYEQYF. Written as DNA, the CDR3 is TGTGCCAGTAGTAAGTCAGGGACTACCTACGAGCAGTACTTC.

This clone was recorded a few times. The rearrangement joins TRBV14 to TRBJ1-1; possible D gene TRBD1, 6 bases. The CDR3 length is 13 residues. Germline assignment: CDR1 SGHDN and CDR2 FVKESK. V lost 6 bases and J lost 6, with 14 bases in between. The CDR3 DNA reads as TGTGCCAGCAGACAGGGTATGTGGGCTGAAGCTTTCTTT. Translated, it gives CASRQGMWAEAFF.

The chain combines TRBV11-2 with TRBJ2-3, with a tentative D call TRBD2 (6 bases). The CDR3 is 15 residues long. Looked up from germline, CDR1 is SGHAT and CDR2 is FQNNGV. V was trimmed by 8 bases and J by 7 bases, leaving 22 bases between them. The CDR3 coding sequence is TGTGCCAGCGAGAGGGGCTGGGGGACTTTTAATACGCAGTATTTT. Its protein is CASERGWGTFNTQYF.

This clone has only a few counts. The chain carries TRBV7-8 and TRBJ2-2; 7 bases align to TRBD1. Germline V gene lookup returns CDR1 SGHVS and CDR2 FQNEAQ. The CDR3 has 18 amino acids. V shed 4 bases and J 0 bases; nucleotides not matched to a gene: 11. This chain's CDR3 is CASSSNVRTGTNTGELFF. CDR3 nucleotides: TGTGCCAGCAGCTCAAACGTACGGACAGGAACGAACACCGGGGAGCTGTTTTTT.

This clone occurred a few times. The chain couples TRBV2 to TRBJ2-1; tentative D call: TRBD1 (6 bases). Germline loops: CDR1 SNHLY, CDR2 FYNNEI. Between the trimmed V and J ends, which lost 6 bases and 0 bases, there was a span of 12 bases. The CDR3 loop spans 15 amino acids. DNA of the CDR3: TGTGCCAGCAGATTCCAGGGGAGCTCCTACAATGAGCAGTTCTTC. It encodes CASRFQGSSYNEQFF.

This sequence joins TRBV21-1 and TRBJ1-5. TRBV21-1 is a known pseudogene. The CDR3 consists of 15 residues. This CDR3 reads CASSEGREPLEPQHF. In DNA form, the CDR3 reads TGTGCCAGCAGTGAGGGGAGGGAGCCCCTAGAGCCCCAGCATTTT.

The chain has TRBV24-1 and TRBJ1-5, with D possibly TRBD1 on 5 matching bases. This CDR3 comprises 15 residues. Germline V CDR1 and CDR2: KGHDR, SFDVKD. The V end lost 5 bases, the J end lost 2 bases, and 12 bases lay between the germline ends. The CDR3 DNA is TGTGCCACCAGTGGACCCTCGGGGGGCAATCAGCCCCAGCATTTT. Its protein is CATSGPSGGNQPQHF.